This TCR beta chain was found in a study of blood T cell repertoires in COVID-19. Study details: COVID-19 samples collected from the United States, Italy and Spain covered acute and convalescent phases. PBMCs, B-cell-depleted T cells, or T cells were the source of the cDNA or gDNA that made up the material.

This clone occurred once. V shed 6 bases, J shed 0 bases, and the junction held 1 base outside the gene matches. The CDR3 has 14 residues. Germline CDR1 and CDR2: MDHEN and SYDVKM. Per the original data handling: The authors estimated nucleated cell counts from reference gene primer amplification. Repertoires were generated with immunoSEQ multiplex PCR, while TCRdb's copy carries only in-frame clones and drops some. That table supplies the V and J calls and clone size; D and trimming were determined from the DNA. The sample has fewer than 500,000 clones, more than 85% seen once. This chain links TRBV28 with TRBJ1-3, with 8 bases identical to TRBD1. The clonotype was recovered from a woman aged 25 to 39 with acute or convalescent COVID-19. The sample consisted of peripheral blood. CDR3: CASRGQGSGNTIYF. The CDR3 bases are TGTGCCAGCAGAGGACAGGGCTCTGGAAACACCATATATTTT.